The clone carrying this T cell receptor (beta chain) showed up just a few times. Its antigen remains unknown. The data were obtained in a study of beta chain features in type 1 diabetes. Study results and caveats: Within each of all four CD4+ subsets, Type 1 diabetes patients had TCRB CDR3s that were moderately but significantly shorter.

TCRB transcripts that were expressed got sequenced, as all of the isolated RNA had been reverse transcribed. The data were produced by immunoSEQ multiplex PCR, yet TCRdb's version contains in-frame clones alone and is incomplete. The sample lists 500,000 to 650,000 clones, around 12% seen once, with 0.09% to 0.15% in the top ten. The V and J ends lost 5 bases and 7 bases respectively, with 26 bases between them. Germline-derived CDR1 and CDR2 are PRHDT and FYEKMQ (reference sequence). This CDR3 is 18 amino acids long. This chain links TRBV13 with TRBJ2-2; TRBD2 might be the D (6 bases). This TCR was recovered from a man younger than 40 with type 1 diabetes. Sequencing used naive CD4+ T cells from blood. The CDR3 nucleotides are TGTGCCAGCAGCCCCTTACGGGACTTTCCACTCACAATCGGGGAGCTGTTTTTT. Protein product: CASSPLRDFPLTIGELFF. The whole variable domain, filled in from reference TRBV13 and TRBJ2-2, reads AAGVIQSPRHLIKEKRETATLKCYPIPRHDTVYWYQQGPGQDPQFLISFYEKMQSDKGSIPDRFSAQQFSDYHSELNMSSLELGDSALYFCASSPLRDFPLTIGELFFGEGSRLTVL.